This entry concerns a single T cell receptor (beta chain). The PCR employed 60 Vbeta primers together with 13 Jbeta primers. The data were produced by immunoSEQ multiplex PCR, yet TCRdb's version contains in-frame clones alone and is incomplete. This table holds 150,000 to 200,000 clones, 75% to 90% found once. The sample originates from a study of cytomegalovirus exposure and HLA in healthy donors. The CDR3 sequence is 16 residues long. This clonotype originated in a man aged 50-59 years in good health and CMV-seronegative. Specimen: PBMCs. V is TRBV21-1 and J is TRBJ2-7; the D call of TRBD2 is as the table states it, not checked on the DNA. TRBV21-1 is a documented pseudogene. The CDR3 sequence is CASSNGREDYPYEQYF. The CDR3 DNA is TGTGCCAGCAGCAACGGCCGGGAGGACTACCCGTACGAGCAGTACTTC.